Listed here are 13 T cell receptor beta chains from one sample, sequenced in a study of OX40 agonist ivuxolimab in advanced cancers. Sequencing used immunoSEQ multiplex PCR; TCRdb keeps in-frame clones, though not all of them. The data contain about 38,000 clones, roughly 80% of them singletons. The sequenced sample was CD4+ or CD8+ T cells sorted from blood, obtained in a trial of the OX40 agonist ivuxolimab. The receptors were gathered from an adult with an advanced solid tumor such as melanoma, head and neck, liver or kidney cancer.

The CDR3 DNA sequence: TGTGCCAGCAGGGAATACCCATTTGAAATCCTGGTCACTGAAGCTTTCTTT. Protein: CASREYPFEILVTEAFF. The chain is built from TRBV6-1 and TRBJ1-1; D not certain. V gave up 6 bases and J gave up 4 bases, with 24 bases separating them. This CDR3 region has 17 residues. Germline V gives CDR1 MNHNS, CDR2 SASEGT.

This chain connects TRBV4-2 to TRBJ1-5; D gene uncertain. CDR3 length: 15 amino acids. CDR1 and CDR2 from the germline V gene are LGHNA and YNFKEQ. Trimming left V 0 bases short and J 0 bases short, with 6 bases between. CDR3: CASSQDLYSNQPQHF. CDR3 nucleotides: TGTGCCAGCAGCCAAGACCTTTATAGCAATCAGCCCCAGCATTTT.

The chain carries TRBV6-5 and TRBJ2-7, with 8 bases identical to TRBD1. The V gene end was trimmed by 4 bases and the J gene end by 5 bases; junction bases not matched to a gene: 10. The CDR3 runs to 15 residues. The V gene's germline CDR1 is MNHEY and CDR2 SVGAGI. CDR3 coding DNA: TGTGCCAGCAGTTGGAGGAGACAGGGGAACAACGAGCAGTACTTC. Encoded protein: CASSWRRQGNNEQYF.

This clone is medium-sized (0.01 to 0.1%) by share. The V call is TRBV6-5, the J call TRBJ2-7; possibly TRBD1 for D (6 bases). Deletions cut 7 bases from V and 3 bases from J, with 7 bases between. The CDR3 runs to 11 residues. Germline V gene data show CDR1 as MNHEY and CDR2 as SVGAGI. In DNA form, the CDR3 reads TGTGCCAGCAAACAGGGCTACGAGCAGTACTTC. Its translation is CASKQGYEQYF.

The genes are TRBV28 and TRBJ2-7; 9 bases are a match to TRBD1. Germline V CDR1 and CDR2: MDHEN, SYDVKM. Trimming at V came to 5 bases and at J to 5 bases, leaving 7 bases not matched to a gene. The CDR3 loop spans 14 amino acids. Here the CDR3 reads CASSNPQGAHEQYF. CDR3 nucleotide sequence: TGTGCCAGCAGTAACCCACAGGGGGCCCACGAGCAGTACTTC.

The chain employs TRBV19 and TRBJ1-1, with D perhaps matching TRBD1 (6 bases). Trimming pared 4 bases from V and 2 bases from J, leaving 11 bases between. The germline V gene has CDR1 LNHDA and CDR2 SQIVND (reference sequence). The CDR3 is 14 amino acids. The CDR3 here is CASSTSGTNTEAFF. The CDR3 DNA is TGTGCCAGTAGTACCTCCGGGACAAACACTGAAGCTTTCTTT.

The chain links TRBV30 to TRBJ1-5; D gene uncertain. The germline CDR1 and CDR2 sequences are GTSNPN and SVGIG (reference sequence). V was shortened by 1 base and J by 4 bases, with 8 bases between the two germline ends. There are 13 residues in the CDR3. The CDR3 bases are TGTGCCTGGAGTGCAGACGGTAATCAGCCCCAGCATTTT. This gives the protein CAWSADGNQPQHF.

The V and J genes are TRBV19 and TRBJ1-5; D is unclear. The CDR3 totals 13 residues. Germline loops: CDR1 LNHDA, CDR2 SQIVND (reference sequence). V lost 3 bases to trimming and J lost 7 bases, with 10 bases between them. CDR3 DNA sequence: TGTGCCAGTAGTATGAGGGAGGACCAGCCCCAGCATTTT. Translated: CASSMREDQPQHF. The full variable domain, completed using reference TRBV19 and TRBJ1-5, is DGGITQSPKYLFRKEGQNVTLSCEQNLNHDAMYWYRQDPGQGLRLIYYSQIVNDFQKGDIAEGYSVSREKKESFPLTVTSAQKNPTAFYLCASSMREDQPQHFGDGTRLSIL.

V gene TRBV5-1 combines with J gene TRBJ2-2, with 9 bases that match TRBD2. Germline-derived CDR1 and CDR2 are SGHRS and YFSETQ. V lost 4 bases, J lost 0 bases, and 4 bases stayed unmatched. CDR3 length: 16 amino acids. CDR3 region: CASSLRGGPNTGELFF. The CDR3 DNA reads as TGCGCCAGCAGCCTGCGGGGGGGACCGAACACCGGGGAGCTGTTTTTT.

This rearrangement joins TRBV30 to TRBJ2-6; D is possibly TRBD1 (5 bases). Trimming took 5 bases from V and 5 from J, leaving 19 bases between them. Germline V CDR1 and CDR2: GTSNPN, SVGIG (reference sequence). The CDR3 consists of 16 residues. The CDR3 DNA sequence: TGTGCCTGGGAACCCGGCAGGGTTTTTAGGGCCAACGTCCTGACTTTC. Amino acids: CAWEPGRVFRANVLTF.

This clone showed up just a few times. The V gene is TRBV7-2, the J gene TRBJ2-1; 8 bases line up with TRBD2. Unmatched junction bases numbered 8, after V lost 5 bases and J lost 2 bases. This CDR3 comprises 16 residues. Germline V gene lookup returns CDR1 SGHTA and CDR2 FQGNSA. CDR3 protein: CASSRRLATTYNEQFF. The CDR3 DNA reads TGTGCCAGCAGCCGAAGACTAGCGACTACCTACAATGAGCAGTTCTTC.

The chain combines TRBV9 with TRBJ1-1; 8 bases match TRBD1. Per germline, CDR1 SGDLS and CDR2 YYNGEE. This CDR3 comprises 14 residues. V was clipped by 2 bases and J by 6 bases; unmatched bases: 6. The CDR3 reads CASSVGQGLAEAFF. CDR3 DNA sequence: TGTGCCAGCAGCGTCGGACAGGGACTAGCTGAAGCTTTCTTT.

This chain connects TRBV15 to TRBJ2-7, with 9 bases matching TRBD2. This CDR3 has 17 amino acids. Losses at the gene ends were 0 bases for V and 2 bases for J; bases not matched to a gene: 8. CDR1 is LNHNV and CDR2 is YYDKDF in the germline V gene (reference sequence). The CDR3 bases are TGTGCCACCAGCAGAGATTGCGGCGGGAGGGATCCCTACGAGCAGTACTTC. Translation: CATSRDCGGRDPYEQYF.